Presented here are 8 T cell receptor beta chains from one specimen sequenced in a study of early T cells in non-severe SARS-CoV-2 infection (dated by TCRdb to about 2021). Library construction relied on 5' RACE. Sequenced using a NextSeq 500. Using fastp at Q25 and MiXCR, TCRdb reprocessed the public reads and kept productive beta chains. Every distinct CDR3 protein forms one entry, paired with its most common genes and DNA. In this sample the table shows 95,000 to 100,000 distinct CDR3 sequences, 13% of which occur a single time. The leading ten clones occupy approximately 2.3% of the sample. The sequenced sample was whole blood. The receptors stem from an adult who was a healthcare worker with PCR-confirmed SARS-CoV-2 infection or an uninfected control (not recorded which).

This clonotype was seen repeatedly, ten times or more. The gene calls are TRBV7-9 and TRBJ1-4; 7 bases fit TRBD1. Germline V gives CDR1 SEHNR, CDR2 FQNEAQ (reference sequence). The CDR3 covers 16 residues. V lost 5 bases, J lost 8 bases, and 14 bases stayed unmatched. This CDR3 is CASSHPIGTGDEKLFF. In DNA, the CDR3 is TGTGCCAGCAGCCACCCAATCGGAACAGGGGACGAAAAACTGTTTTTT.

This clonotype has ten or more counts. The V gene is TRBV10-2, the J gene TRBJ2-1; D assignment may be TRBD1 or TRBD2 (7 bases each). Germline values: CDR1 WSHSY, CDR2 SAAADI. CDR3 length: 14 amino acids. The germline V and J ends were trimmed by 6 bases and 5 bases, with 14 bases remaining between them. CDR3 coding DNA: TGCGCCAGCAGAAAGACAGGGACTAACAATGAGCAGTTCTTC. Translated, it gives CASRKTGTNNEQFF.

The rearrangement joins TRBV28 to TRBJ2-6; D uncertain. The CDR3 spans 14 residues. The V end lost 5 bases, the J end lost 0 bases, and 5 bases lay between the germline ends. Germline V gene data show CDR1 as MDHEN and CDR2 as SYDVKM. The CDR3 coding sequence is TGTGCCAGCAGTCCGGTCTCTGGGGCCAACGTCCTGACTTTC. Amino acid sequence: CASSPVSGANVLTF.

The chain couples TRBV18 to TRBJ1-2; D not resolved. CDR1 and CDR2 from the germline V gene are KGHSH and LQKENI. Trimming took off 2 bases at V and 4 bases at J, with 5 bases between the two ends. The CDR3 has 12 residues. The CDR3 is CASSPDLYGYTF. Written as DNA, the CDR3 is TGTGCCAGCTCACCAGATCTCTATGGCTACACCTTC. Combining the CDR3 with reference TRBV18 and TRBJ1-2 gives the whole variable domain NAGVMQNPRHLVRRRGQEARLRCSPMKGHSHVYWYRQLPEEGLKFMVYLQKENIIDESGMPKERFSAEFPKEGPSILRIQQVVRGDSAAYFCASSPDLYGYTFGSGTRLTVV.

The chain uses TRBV7-8 and TRBJ1-3, with D maybe TRBD1 (5 bases). The CDR3 contains 12 residues. V was clipped by 2 bases and J by 7 bases, with 6 bases between them. The germline CDR1 and CDR2 sequences are SGHVS and FQNEAQ. The CDR3 coding sequence is TGTGCCAGCAGCTTATGGGGCAACACCATATATTTT. Protein: CASSLWGNTIYF.

This clonotype was observed a handful of times. The chain links TRBV28 to TRBJ1-2, with D perhaps matching TRBD1 (5 bases). This CDR3 is 11 amino acids long. V was cut by 8 bases and J by 7 bases, with 11 bases left in between. Germline V gene sequence: CDR1 MDHEN, CDR2 SYDVKM. CDR3 in DNA: TGTGCCAGCCAGACAGTTCGTGGCTACACCTTC. Translated: CASQTVRGYTF.

In its sample, this clonotype was seen a few times. This sequence joins TRBV18 and TRBJ2-3; 7 bases align to TRBD1. V was clipped by 6 bases and J by 2 bases; unmatched bases: 8. This CDR3 is 15 amino acids long. Germline lookup yields CDR1 KGHSH and CDR2 LQKENI. This CDR3 is CASSFMGQITDTQYF. In DNA, the CDR3 is TGTGCCAGCTCCTTTATGGGACAGATCACAGATACGCAGTATTTT.

This clonotype showed up just a few times. The V gene is TRBV7-3, the J gene TRBJ2-2; the match to TRBD1 covers 7 bases. This CDR3 spans 16 amino acids. V lost 5 bases and J lost 4; bases outside the gene matches: 10. CDR1 SGHTA and CDR2 FQGTGA come from the germline V gene. CDR3 in amino acids: CASSPPGGQTTGELFF. In DNA, the CDR3 is TGTGCCAGCAGCCCCCCTGGGGGACAGACCACCGGGGAGCTGTTTTTT.